This record covers a single TCR beta chain. The antigen it binds to is not known. Per-nucleotide qualities are absent, and no much larger clonotype sits a single base away. The immunoSEQ Assay, a bias-controlled multiplex PCR, was used to amplify TCRbeta CDR3 regions from genomic DNA. The study's processing was this. Nucleated cell counts per sample were estimated from amplification of reference gene primers within the assay. To quantify the absolute abundance of each unique TCRbeta CDR3 rearrangement, sequence reads were collapsed and filtered. For each sample, productive Simpson clonality was calculated by taking the square root of Simpson's diversity index across productive rearrangements. TCRdb stores this immuneACCESS table with in-frame sequences only. Part of the clones is absent; in the studies checked, under half of the shortfall reflects unresolved V genes, and no reason is known for the rest. D and trimming were read from the DNA, whereas the V and J calls and clone size are those reported in that table. Counted in this sample were 200,000 to 250,000 clones; around 90% of them appeared once. The ten most abundant clones make up approximately 10% of the sample.

The sample originates from a study of blood T cell repertoires in COVID-19 (dated by TCRdb to about 2020). Background on the whole study: Collaborator samples came from the United States, Italy and Spain and covered acute and convalescent phases of COVID-19. The prospective study material was composed of cDNA or gDNA derived from T cells, B-cell-depleted T cells, or PBMCs. HLA class I and class II types, where available, came from metadata supplied by the sample provider rather than from assay-based typing. A freely available public database, intended as a resource for researchers studying the immune response to SARS-CoV-2, is where the repertoires were released. Samples were obtained from the ongoing ImmuneRACE study (first 160 participants) and from over a thousand subjects provided by 6 global collaborators. The sample metadata nearly always contained a de-identified subject ID, COVID-19 status, age in years and sex. The dataset comprised deeply sampled blood TCRbeta repertoires from subjects exposed to, actively infected with, or recovered from COVID-19.

Its CDR3 holds 15 amino acids, cysteine through phenylalanine. The entry retains the CDR3 DNA only, 45 bases that are in frame from base 1. V sheds 5 bases and J sheds 4 bases, leaving 15 bases between their ends. The germline V gene (reference sequence) gives CDR1 as MNHEY and CDR2 as SMNVEV. Participants in the prospective study were enrolled through a virtual design, were aged roughly 18 to 100 years, and lived in about two dozen United States geographic areas. In the prospective study, cohorts were assigned on the basis of participant-reported clinical history obtained from a screening survey and a study questionnaire. Mobile phlebotomists in the prospective study collected whole blood, serum and a nasopharyngeal or oropharyngeal swab from every participant. Additional blood draws and questionnaires over a 2-month period could optionally be provided by prospective study participants. Blood samples from the prospective study were shipped frozen or at room temperature prior to DNA extraction.

General conclusions and limits of the study: The quantity of clinical and demographic metadata differed by source and by participant and was supplied without curation.

The source material was PBMCs or T cells enriched from blood (not recorded which). Recombination connected TRBV27 to TRBJ2-1, and perhaps TRBD1 as D gene, on 6 matching bases. This TCR derives from a man aged 18 to 30 with acute COVID-19. The DNA sequence reads TGTGCCAGCAGTATAGGGGGAATGGGTTACAATGAGCAGTTCTTC. It translates to CASSIGGMGYNEQFF.